This TCR beta chain was captured by sequencing in a study of CD8+ T cells in alopecia areata. About this clone: The antigen is undetermined.

Trimming took off 2 bases at V and 8 bases at J, with 10 bases between the two ends. CDR3 length equals 13 residues. Germline CDR1 SGHAT, CDR2 FQDESV (reference sequence). The treatment was: oral pan-JAK inhibitor, 5-10 mg twice daily. It was cDNA, reverse transcribed from extracted RNA, that served as the sequencing template. The table came from immunoSEQ multiplex PCR; TCRdb's copy has only in-frame clones and leaves some out. The sample consists of some 170,000 clones, approximately 52% of them appearing once. Broader study findings: Having just one nonresponder leaves the connection between baseline CD8+ expansion and response unresolved.

This TCR was sampled from a human donor with alopecia areata. Sequenced material: CD4+ T cells sorted from blood, taken at approximately week 60, from a patient treated with tofacitinib. The J gene is TRBJ2-1, the V gene TRBV11-1, with unresolved D. The CDR3 protein is CASSLSPRDEQFF. The CDR3 coding sequence is TGTGCCAGCAGCTTAAGTCCCCGGGATGAGCAGTTCTTC.